The 4 T cell receptor beta chains below all came from one sample that was sequenced in a study of blood T cell repertoires in COVID-19. The method was immunoSEQ multiplex PCR; TCRdb's version includes in-frame clones alone and lacks a portion of them. The table records some 200,000 clones, approximately 90% of them present only once. What was sequenced was PBMCs or T cells enriched from blood (not recorded which). The receptors derive from a woman between 18 and 29 years old who had recovered from COVID-19.

The chain recombines TRBV5-4 with TRBJ1-1; weak D call: TRBD1 (5 bases). V was pared by 4 bases and J by 4 bases, with 14 bases between. CDR1 and CDR2 (germline): SGHNT, YYREEE (reference sequence). The length of the CDR3 is 14 residues. The CDR3 loop reads CASSPGGASTEAFF. CDR3 nucleotide sequence: TGTGCCAGCAGCCCGGGAGGGGCAAGCACTGAAGCTTTCTTT. Full variable domain (remainder filled in from reference TRBV5-4 and TRBJ1-1): ETGVTQSPTHLIKTRGQQVTLRCSSQSGHNTVSWYQQALGQGPQFIFQYYREEENGRGNFPPRFSGLQFPNYSSELNVNALELDDSALYLCASSPGGASTEAFFGQGTRLTVV.

This clone was seen a single time. The chain combines TRBV29-1 with TRBJ2-6; 10 bases map to TRBD2. The CDR3 covers 16 residues. In germline, CDR1 is SQVTM, CDR2 ANQGSEA. V lost 3 bases, J lost 0 bases, and 2 bases stayed unmatched. The chain's CDR3 is CSVELAGDSGANVLTF. The CDR3 DNA reads TGCAGCGTTGAGCTAGCGGGAGACTCTGGGGCCAACGTCCTGACTTTC.

The chain is built from TRBV6-2 or TRBV6-3 and TRBJ2-5; D unclear. With 4 bases removed from V and 4 bases from J, the gap between germline ends came to 10 bases. The CDR3 covers 13 residues. Germline CDR1 MNHEY, CDR2 SVGEGT. CDR3 amino acids: CASSFDQRETQYF. The CDR3 coding sequence is TGTGCCAGCAGTTTCGATCAGCGAGAGACCCAGTACTTC.

This clone was counted once. The chain is built from TRBV3-1 (or the pseudogene TRBV3-2) and TRBJ1-2; D perhaps matches TRBD1 (5 bases). The CDR3 loop spans 15 amino acids. Germline CDR1 reads LGHDT; CDR2 reads YNNKEL (reference sequence). Trimming pared 5 bases from V and 4 bases from J, leaving 17 bases between. The CDR3 DNA reads as TGTGCCAGCAGCACAGATGCCAGGGCAACCTATGGCTACACCTTC. Translated, it gives CASSTDARATYGYTF.